This TCR beta chain was identified in a study of blood T cell repertoires in COVID-19. Study as a whole: The cDNA or gDNA used as material had been derived from T cells, B-cell-depleted T cells, or PBMCs.

The V gene's germline CDR1 is MDHEN and CDR2 SYDVKM. The CDR3 runs 13 residues. Each participant's cohort was designated according to participant-reported clinical history. Original analysis: Scientists estimated how many nucleated cells there were by amplifying reference gene primers. Repertoires were generated with immunoSEQ multiplex PCR, while TCRdb's copy carries only in-frame clones and drops some. The V and J calls and clone size were taken over from that table, and D and trimming were inferred from the DNA. The sample lists more than 150,000 clones; more than 75% were seen once. Sample: PBMCs or T cells enriched from blood (not recorded which). The rearrangement links TRBV28 to TRBJ1-6; no firm D call. The clonotype comes from a woman between 50 and 59 years old who had recovered from COVID-19. The chain's CDR3 is CPGWGSYNSPLHF. CDR3 bases: TGTCCGGGGTGGGGCTCCTATAATTCACCCCTCCACTTT.